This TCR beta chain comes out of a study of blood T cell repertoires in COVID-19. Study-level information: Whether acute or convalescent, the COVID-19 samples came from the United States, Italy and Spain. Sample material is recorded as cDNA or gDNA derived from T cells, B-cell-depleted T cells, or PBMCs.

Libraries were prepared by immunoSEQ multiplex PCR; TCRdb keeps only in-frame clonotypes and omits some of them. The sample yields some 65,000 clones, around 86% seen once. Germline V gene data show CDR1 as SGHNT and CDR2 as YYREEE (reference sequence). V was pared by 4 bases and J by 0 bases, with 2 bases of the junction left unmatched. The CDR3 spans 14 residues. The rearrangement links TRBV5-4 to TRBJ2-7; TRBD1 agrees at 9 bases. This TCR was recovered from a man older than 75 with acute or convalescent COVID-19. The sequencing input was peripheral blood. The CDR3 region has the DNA TGTGCCAGCAGCCGGGACAGGGCCTCCTACGAGCAGTACTTC. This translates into CASSRDRASYEQYF.